The next 25 T cell receptor beta chains were all read from a single sample in a study of CD8+ T cells in alopecia areata (dated by TCRdb to the late 2010s). Preparation of the library involved the immunoSEQ multiplex PCR assay. For TCR sequencing, RNA was extracted from every sample and reverse transcribed into cDNA to serve as template. TCRdb provides this immuneACCESS table in a form limited to in-frame rearrangements. Some clones are lacking; in checked studies, under half of them reflect an unresolved V gene, and why the rest are absent is not known. This sample lists 80,000 to 100,000 clones; over 40% were detected once. Around 0.8% of the sample goes to the ten largest clones. Material: CD4+ T cells sorted from blood. These receptors all come from a human donor with alopecia areata.

This clone was found many times. The chain is built from TRBV7-3 and TRBJ1-1; the D gene is possibly TRBD1 (6 bases). V lost 4 bases and J lost 1, with 10 bases in between. The CDR3 runs 14 residues. Per germline, CDR1 SGHTA and CDR2 FQGTGA. The DNA of the CDR3 is TGTGCCAGCAGCTCCACGACAGGGAACACTGAAGCTTTCTTT. Its protein product is CASSSTTGNTEAFF. The full variable domain, rest sourced from reference TRBV7-3 and TRBJ1-1, is GAGVSQTPSNKVTEKGKYVELRCDPISGHTALYWYRQSLGQGPEFLIYFQGTGAADDSGLPNDRFFAVRPEGSVSTLKIQRTERGDSAVYLCASSSTTGNTEAFFGQGTRLTVV.

This clone came up a few times. The chain recombines TRBV29-1 with TRBJ2-4; D unclear. Germline CDR1 reads SQVTM; CDR2 reads ANQGSEA. V dropped 4 bases and J dropped 0 bases, with 7 bases sitting between them. The CDR3 has 13 amino acids. The CDR3 here is CSVVNIAKNIQYF. The CDR3 coding sequence is TGCAGCGTTGTGAATATAGCCAAAAACATTCAGTACTTC.

The chain combines TRBV11-3 with TRBJ2-7, with D unresolved. Trimming shortened V by 3 bases and J by 5 bases, and 5 bases separated the two germline ends. Germline-derived CDR1 and CDR2 are SGHNT and YENEEA. This CDR3 comprises 11 residues. CDR3 nucleotides: TGTGCCAGCAGCTTGACGGACGAGCAGTACTTC. This gives the protein CASSLTDEQYF.

The chain carries TRBV7-9 and TRBJ2-1; D is unresolved. CDR1 and CDR2 from the germline V gene are SEHNR and FQNEAQ (reference sequence). CDR3 length equals 13 residues. V lost 2 bases, J lost 10 bases, and 12 bases lay in between. The CDR3 DNA follows: TGTGCCAGCAGCTTAAGTGAGGTCGGGGAGCAGTTCTTC. Its protein product is CASSLSEVGEQFF.

This clone was detected only a few times. An end of the junction differs from the germline gene, which may be a read error. The V gene is TRBV30, the J gene TRBJ1-1, with unresolved D. Germline V CDR1 and CDR2: GTSNPN, SVGIG (reference sequence). CDR3 length equals 10 residues. CDR3 coding DNA: TGTGCCGGGAGGTACCCTGAAGCTTTCTTT. This codes for CAGRYPEAFF.

Written as DNA, the CDR3 is TGTGCCTGGAGTCCAAGGGAGACCCAGTACTTC. Its translation: CAWSPRETQYF. V and J are TRBV30 and TRBJ2-5; D not resolved. The V gene's germline CDR1 is GTSNPN and CDR2 SVGIG (reference sequence). The CDR3 spans 11 residues. V was shortened by 2 bases and J by 5 bases, with 6 bases between the two germline ends.

The V and J genes are TRBV30 and TRBJ2-1, with D possibly being TRBD1 or TRBD2 (6 bases each). The CDR3 is 13 amino acids. The ends were cut back, 2 bases at V and 7 bases at J, with 12 bases in the middle. CDR1 and CDR2 from the germline V gene are GTSNPN and SVGIG (reference sequence). The CDR3 here is CAWSWGALNEQFF. The CDR3 DNA reads TGTGCCTGGAGTTGGGGGGCATTGAATGAGCAGTTCTTC. Based on the CDR3 plus reference TRBV30 and TRBJ2-1, the full variable domain is SQTIHQWPATLVQPVGSPLSLECTVEGTSNPNLYWYRQAAGRGLQLLFYSVGIGQISSEVPQNLSASRPQDRQFILSSKKLLLSDSGFYLCAWSWGALNEQFFGPGTRLTVL.

V gene TRBV29-1 combines with J gene TRBJ2-2; 10 bases line up with TRBD1. The trim removed 6 bases at V and 4 bases at J, leaving 8 bases unmatched. The CDR3 is 15 residues long. The germline V gene has CDR1 SQVTM and CDR2 ANQGSEA. The CDR3 here is CSVDKTGGGTGELFF. In DNA, the CDR3 is TGCAGCGTCGACAAGACAGGGGGCGGCACCGGGGAGCTGTTTTTT.

J is TRBJ2-7 and V is TRBV2, with 8 bases matching TRBD2. V gave up 8 bases and J gave up 2 bases; unmatched junction bases: 5. CDR3 length equals 13 residues. Germline assignment: CDR1 SNHLY and CDR2 FYNNEI. The CDR3 bases are TGTGCCAGCCAGCGGGAGTCCACCTACGAGCAGTACTTC. This encodes CASQRESTYEQYF.

In its sample, this clone was seen a few times. V gene TRBV29-1 combines with J gene TRBJ1-3, with D unclear. The CDR3 has 13 amino acids. The germline CDR1 and CDR2 sequences are SQVTM and ANQGSEA. Trimming removed 3 bases from V and 1 base from J, with 7 bases in between. CDR3 sequence (DNA): TGCAGCGTTGATACCTTTTCTGGAAACACCATATATTTT. The encoded protein is CSVDTFSGNTIYF.

This clone rates as medium-sized. The chain carries TRBV18 and TRBJ1-1; D possibly corresponds to TRBD1 (6 bases). Trimming took 7 bases from V and 0 from J, leaving 15 bases between them. There are 15 residues in the CDR3. CDR1 is KGHSH and CDR2 is LQKENI in the germline V gene. CDR3 DNA sequence: TGTGCCAGCTTCACGGGGGCAGGTTTGAACACTGAAGCTTTCTTT. Its protein product is CASFTGAGLNTEAFF. Using reference TRBV18 and TRBJ1-1 for the parts outside the CDR3, the full variable domain is NAGVMQNPRHLVRRRGQEARLRCSPMKGHSHVYWYRQLPEEGLKFMVYLQKENIIDESGMPKERFSAEFPKEGPSILRIQQVVRGDSAAYFCASFTGAGLNTEAFFGQGTRLTVV.

The chain combines TRBV29-1 with TRBJ2-7; perhaps TRBD1 as D (6 bases). The ends were cut back, 7 bases at V and 7 bases at J, with 11 bases in the middle. Germline CDR1 is SQVTM and CDR2 is ANQGSEA. This CDR3 contains 10 residues. CDR3 sequence reads: CSAGEQEQYF. CDR3 in DNA: TGCAGCGCAGGGGAACAGGAGCAGTACTTC.

In its sample, this clone was seen once. The rearrangement joins TRBV30 to TRBJ1-2; TRBD1 matches 7 bases. V was clipped by 2 bases and J by 0 bases; unmatched bases: 9. Germline lookup yields CDR1 GTSNPN and CDR2 SVGIG (reference sequence). This CDR3 has 16 residues. CDR3 in amino acids: CAWSRTGAIANYGYTF. CDR3 coding DNA: TGTGCCTGGAGTAGAACAGGGGCCATAGCTAACTATGGCTACACCTTC.

The V gene is TRBV30, the J gene TRBJ2-7; D may be TRBD1 (6 bases). The germline V gene encodes CDR1 GTSNPN and CDR2 SVGIG (reference sequence). The CDR3 contains 12 residues. The V and J ends lost 2 bases and 9 bases respectively, with 14 bases between them. The DNA of the CDR3 is TGTGCCTGGAGTCCGCAGGGGACGGGGCAGTACTTC. Its protein product is CAWSPQGTGQYF.

This chain links TRBV29-1 with TRBJ1-1; D unresolved. The germline V and J ends were trimmed by 7 bases and 4 bases, with 16 bases remaining between them. Germline loops: CDR1 SQVTM, CDR2 ANQGSEA. This CDR3 is 13 amino acids long. The CDR3 region has the DNA TGCAGCGCCGGAGGGCGGCGGGTCACTGAAGCTTTCTTT. Protein product: CSAGGRRVTEAFF.

The rearrangement joins TRBV29-1 to TRBJ2-5; D gene ambiguous. Germline V gene lookup returns CDR1 SQVTM and CDR2 ANQGSEA. Trimming cost V 4 bases and J 6 bases, with 6 bases left between them. The CDR3 is 10 residues long. CDR3 residues: CSVAIQTQYF. The CDR3 nucleotides read TGCAGCGTTGCTATTCAGACCCAGTACTTC.

This sequence joins TRBV28 and TRBJ2-7; perhaps TRBD1 as D (5 bases). Germline V gene sequence: CDR1 MDHEN, CDR2 SYDVKM. Trimming cost V 5 bases and J 0 bases, with 11 bases left between them. The CDR3 totals 14 residues. The CDR3 spells CASSPPTGSYEQYF. CDR3 nucleotide sequence: TGTGCCAGCAGTCCCCCCACAGGCTCCTACGAGCAGTACTTC.

This clone showed up just once. The rearrangement links TRBV18 to TRBJ2-5, with unresolved D. Germline CDR1 and CDR2: KGHSH and LQKENI. V was trimmed by 0 bases and J by 1 base, leaving 0 bases between them. The CDR3 loop spans 12 amino acids. CDR3 coding DNA: TGTGCCAGCTCACCACCCCAAGAGACCCAGTACTTC. It encodes CASSPPQETQYF.

The chain combines TRBV6-6 with TRBJ2-1; 7 nucleotides agree with TRBD1. Germline V lookup: CDR1 MNHNY, CDR2 SVGAGI (reference sequence). There are 14 residues in the CDR3. V was clipped by 0 bases and J by 6 bases; unmatched bases: 2. Written as DNA, the CDR3 is TGTGCCAGCAGTTACTCACAGGGGAGCAATGAGCAGTTCTTC. Its protein is CASSYSQGSNEQFF.

CDR3 in amino acids: CASSYSQETYNEQFF. DNA of the CDR3: TGTGCCAGCAGTTACTCTCAGGAGACGTACAATGAGCAGTTCTTC. The rearrangement links TRBV6-5 to TRBJ2-1; D is uncertain. The germline V and J ends were trimmed by 0 bases and 4 bases, with 10 bases remaining between them. This CDR3 contains 15 residues. Germline CDR1 MNHEY, CDR2 SVGAGI.

This clone has a handful of counts. The rearrangement uses TRBV30 and TRBJ2-7, with D possibly TRBD2 on 5 matching bases. Between the trimmed V and J ends, which lost 4 bases and 1 base, there was a span of 17 bases. Germline V gene lookup returns CDR1 GTSNPN and CDR2 SVGIG (reference sequence). This CDR3 has 15 residues. CDR3: CAWTPRTGYSYEQYF. CDR3 in DNA: TGTGCCTGGACCCCGCGGACGGGATATTCCTACGAGCAGTACTTC.

V and J are TRBV30 and TRBJ2-5; 11 bases line up with TRBD2. The CDR3 extends over 17 amino acids. V dropped 3 bases and J dropped 4; count of bases not matched to a gene: 13. The germline V gene encodes CDR1 GTSNPN and CDR2 SVGIG (reference sequence). CDR3 loop: CAWSRLSGLAGGETQYF. CDR3 nucleotides: TGTGCCTGGAGCCGCCTGTCGGGGCTAGCGGGGGGAGAGACCCAGTACTTC. Together with reference TRBV30 and TRBJ2-5, the CDR3 gives the full variable domain: SQTIHQWPATLVQPVGSPLSLECTVEGTSNPNLYWYRQAAGRGLQLLFYSVGIGQISSEVPQNLSASRPQDRQFILSSKKLLLSDSGFYLCAWSRLSGLAGGETQYFGPGTRLLVL.

Of note for this clone: The junction departs from germline at one end; a sequencing error may be responsible. This chain connects TRBV2 to TRBJ2-5; possibly TRBD2 for D (5 bases). CDR3 length equals 11 residues. CDR1 SNHLY and CDR2 FYNNEI come from the germline V gene. CDR3 residues: CASSYELVRDF. The CDR3 nucleotides are TGTGCCAGCAGTTATGAACTAGTAAGAGACTTC.

This sequence joins TRBV30 and TRBJ1-5; no clear D gene. V was pared by 1 base and J by 7 bases, with 11 bases between. The germline V gene encodes CDR1 GTSNPN and CDR2 SVGIG (reference sequence). CDR3 size: 13 residues. The CDR3 loop reads CAWSGGRHQPQHF. The CDR3 nucleotides read TGTGCCTGGAGTGGAGGGCGGCACCAGCCCCAGCATTTT.

The chain recombines TRBV5-1 with TRBJ2-2, with TRBD1 identical over 10 bases. With 4 bases clipped from V and 1 base from J, the junction kept 4 bases outside the gene matches. The CDR3 runs to 16 residues. Per the germline V gene, CDR1 is SGHRS and CDR2 is YFSETQ. CDR3 sequence (DNA): TGCGCCAGCAGCGTGGGACAGGGGCTGAACACCGGGGAGCTGTTTTTT. It is translated as CASSVGQGLNTGELFF.